This entry lists 8 T cell receptor beta chains sequenced from one sample in a study of blood T cell repertoires in COVID-19. The table came from immunoSEQ multiplex PCR; TCRdb's copy has only in-frame clones and leaves some out. The sample has 11,000 to 15,000 clones, roughly nine tenths seen once. Sequencing used peripheral blood. These receptors originate from a human donor in a cohort sampled during active COVID-19.

This clone was observed a handful of times. The chain joins TRBV30 to TRBJ2-7, with D possibly matching TRBD1 (5 bases). Germline assignment: CDR1 GTSNPN and CDR2 SVGIG (reference sequence). V lost 5 bases and J 4 bases, leaving 9 bases between the germline ends. This CDR3 has 11 amino acids. The CDR3 here is CAWSTDYEQYF. The CDR3 coding sequence is TGTGCCTGGTCGACAGATTACGAGCAGTACTTC.

The chain is built from TRBV9 and TRBJ2-1; TRBD2 is a possible D gene (5 bases). The CDR3 loop spans 14 amino acids. Trimming stripped 0 bases from V and 10 bases from J, with 14 bases between. CDR1 and CDR2 (germline): SGDLS, YYNGEE. The CDR3 DNA sequence: TGTGCCAGCAGCGTAGCAGCGGACCGTCGGGAGCAGTTCTTC. Amino acid sequence: CASSVAADRREQFF. The whole variable domain, remainder taken from reference TRBV9 and TRBJ2-1, is DSGVTQTPKHLITATGQRVTLRCSPRSGDLSVYWYQQSLDQGLQFLIQYYNGEERAKGNILERFSAQQFPDLHSELNLSSLELGDSALYFCASSVAADRREQFFGPGTRLTVL.

The chain uses TRBV30 and TRBJ1-5, with a tentative D call TRBD1 (5 bases). Germline CDR1 is GTSNPN and CDR2 is SVGIG (reference sequence). CDR3 length: 14 amino acids. The germline V and J ends were trimmed by 0 bases and 6 bases, with 12 bases remaining between them. CDR3 in amino acids: CAWSVRQGSQPQHF. CDR3 nucleotides: TGTGCCTGGAGTGTACGGCAGGGTAGTCAGCCCCAGCATTTT.

The chain links TRBV5-6 to TRBJ2-1, with 9 bases fitting TRBD1. V shed 3 bases and J 6 bases; nucleotides not matched to a gene: 1. The germline gives CDR1 SGHDT, CDR2 YYEEEE. This CDR3 contains 13 residues. The CDR3 coding sequence is TGTGCCAGCAGCTCGACAGGGGGCAATGAGCAGTTCTTC. Translation: CASSSTGGNEQFF.

CDR3 nucleotides: TGTGCCAGCAGCTTAGCGGTACCAGGGGCCAAAAACATTCAGTACTTC. It codes for CASSLAVPGAKNIQYF. This sequence joins TRBV7-2 and TRBJ2-4; D is perhaps TRBD1 (5 bases). This CDR3 comprises 16 residues. CDR1 and CDR2 (germline): SGHTA, FQGNSA. V lost 0 bases, J lost 1 base, and 10 bases lay in between.

V usage is TRBV14 and J usage is TRBJ1-2, with D possibly matching TRBD1 (5 bases). Between the trimmed V and J ends, which lost 5 bases and 5 bases, there was a span of 18 bases. Germline V gives CDR1 SGHDN, CDR2 FVKESK. This CDR3 contains 15 residues. The DNA of the CDR3 is TGTGCCAGCAGCGTAAGGGCAGGGCCACGGTATGGCTACACCTTC. Translation: CASSVRAGPRYGYTF.

The rearrangement links TRBV18 to TRBJ2-7, with 10 positions matching TRBD1. With 5 bases clipped from V and 5 bases from J, the junction kept 9 bases outside the gene matches. The CDR3 runs to 15 residues. From germline, CDR1 is KGHSH and CDR2 LQKENI. Written as DNA, the CDR3 is TGTGCCAGCTCATCCTCCCCCGGACAGGGGGACGAGCAGTACTTC. This translates into CASSSSPGQGDEQYF.

In this sample, this clone turned up once. The chain links TRBV11-2 to TRBJ2-3, with D unresolved. V lost 2 bases, J lost 4 bases, and 10 bases lay in between. Per the germline V gene, CDR1 is SGHAT and CDR2 is FQNNGV. The CDR3 consists of 14 residues. The CDR3 DNA follows: TGTGCCAGCAGCTTACTCACAGTAGCAGATACGCAGTATTTT. Translated: CASSLLTVADTQYF.